A selection of T cell receptor beta chains follows, all from one sample in a study of shared clonotypes between healthy human individuals. Measured with immunoSEQ multiplex PCR; TCRdb has only the in-frame clones, and not every one. The profile shows around 510,000 clones, roughly 95% of them singletons. The sequenced sample was naive CD4+ T cells sorted from blood. The source is a woman aged 25 to 39 in good health. Both conserved end residues are part of each CDR3. D genes are given only for firm matches. Part of the rows lack a size; the others show once, few, many or a class for expanded clones.

j_call clone_size v_call d_call cdr3_aa cdr3_nt
TRBJ2-7 - TRBV9 - CASSVAPSYEQYF TGTGCCAGCAGCGTGGCGCCCTCCTACGAGCAGTACTTC
TRBJ1-2 - TRBV5-5 TRBD1 CASSNQGQGLLYGYTF TGTGCCAGCAGCAATCAGGGACAGGGGCTGCTATATGGCTACACCTTC
TRBJ1-4 - TRBV28 - CASTLDSNNEKLFF TGTGCCAGCACTTTGGACAGCAATAATGAAAAACTGTTTTTT
TRBJ2-5 - TRBV5-1 TRBD1 CASSIGQGAGETQYF TGCGCCAGCAGCATAGGACAGGGGGCAGGGGAGACCCAGTACTTC
TRBJ2-5 - TRBV5-1 - CASSVGPKETQYF TGCGCCAGCAGCGTGGGTCCTAAGGAGACCCAGTACTTC
TRBJ2-7 once TRBV5-1 - CASSLGGWSGNEQYF TGCGCCAGCAGCTTGGGTGGCTGGTCAGGGAACGAGCAGTACTTC
TRBJ2-5 - TRBV7-8 - CASSPRHDRGETQYF TGTGCCAGCAGCCCCCGCCACGACCGAGGCGAGACCCAGTACTTC
TRBJ2-7 - TRBV14 TRBD1 CASSQEPLFEQGIYEQYF TGTGCCAGCAGCCAAGAACCGCTTTTCGAACAGGGGATCTACGAGCAGTACTTC
TRBJ1-5 - TRBV2 - CASKVVGGQQPQHF TGTGCCAGCAAGGTCGTCGGGGGGCAGCAGCCCCAGCATTTT
TRBJ2-3 - TRBV5-1 TRBD1 CASSLELLGTGTDTQYF TGCGCCAGCAGCTTGGAATTGCTTGGGACAGGCACAGATACGCAGTATTTT
TRBJ2-7 once TRBV18 - CASSMYQAVAYEQYF TGTGCCAGCTCAATGTACCAGGCCGTCGCCTACGAGCAGTACTTC
TRBJ2-7 - TRBV28 - CASSSDLDRTYYEQYF TGTGCCAGCAGTTCCGACCTGGACAGAACCTACTACGAGCAGTACTTC
TRBJ2-7 - TRBV5-1 TRBD2 CASSAGASGVEQYF TGCGCCAGCAGCGCCGGGGCTAGCGGGGTCGAGCAGTACTTC
TRBJ1-5 - TRBV6-6 - CASSNRDNQPQHF TGTGCCAGCAGTAACCGAGACAATCAGCCCCAGCACTTT
TRBJ1-1 - TRBV7-8 - CASSLEAGGVNTEAFF TGTGCCAGCAGCTTAGAGGCAGGAGGAGTGAACACTGAAGCTTTCTTT
TRBJ2-7 - TRBV4-1 TRBD2 CASSQDLAEKSYEQYF TGCGCCAGCAGCCAAGACCTAGCGGAGAAGTCCTACGAGCAGTACTTC
TRBJ2-7 - TRBV28 - CASSSPPQAYEQYF TGTGCCAGCAGTTCTCCCCCACAGGCTTACGAGCAGTACTTC
TRBJ1-2 - TRBV28 TRBD1 CASSLPTGQNYGYTF TGTGCCAGCAGTTTGCCGACGGGACAGAACTATGGCTACACCTTC
TRBJ2-3 - TRBV28 TRBD1 CASSPTGAPADTQYF TGTGCCAGCAGCCCGACAGGGGCTCCCGCAGATACGCAGTATTTT
TRBJ2-3 - TRBV10-1 - CASSESQVMADTQYF TGCGCCAGCAGTGAAAGTCAGGTTATGGCAGATACGCAGTATTTT
TRBJ1-2 - TRBV28 TRBD1 CASSFSVKTGVSGYTF TGTGCCAGCAGTTTCAGTGTTAAGACAGGGGTTAGTGGCTACACCTTC
TRBJ2-3 - TRBV9 TRBD2 CASSAGLDGSDTQYF TGTGCCAGCAGCGCCGGACTAGACGGGTCAGATACGCAGTATTTT
TRBJ2-7 - TRBV6-1 - CASALGTLSSYEQYF TGTGCCAGCGCTCTCGGGACATTGAGCTCCTACGAGCAGTACTTC
TRBJ2-1 - TRBV5-5 TRBD1 CASRPGTEVYNEQFF TGTGCCAGCAGGCCCGGGACAGAGGTATACAATGAGCAGTTCTTC
TRBJ2-7 - TRBV28 - CASRQSGQNSYEQYF TGTGCCAGCAGGCAGAGTGGCCAGAACTCCTACGAGCAGTACTTC
TRBJ1-2 - TRBV11-2 - CASSSGTANFYGYTF TGTGCCAGCAGCTCCGGAACAGCAAACTTCTATGGCTACACCTTC
TRBJ2-1 - TRBV5-1 TRBD2 CASSFGTSGRITMSLVF TGCGCCAGCAGCTTCGGGACTAGCGGGAGGATTACAATGAGCTTGGTCTTC
TRBJ1-4 - TRBV7-9 - CASSRRGSRGEKLFF TGTGCCAGCAGCCGCAGAGGTAGTAGAGGAGAAAAACTGTTTTTT
TRBJ2-3 - TRBV10-1 - CASSDHTAGDTQYF TGCGCCAGCAGTGATCACACCGCTGGAGATACGCAGTATTTT
TRBJ2-2 - TRBV5-1 TRBD2 CATLWLAGAAGELFF TGCGCCACCCTCTGGCTAGCGGGAGCGGCCGGGGAGCTGTTTTTT
TRBJ2-3 - TRBV5-4 TRBD2 CASSTGLAGGADTQYF TGTGCCAGCAGCACCGGACTAGCGGGAGGGGCAGATACGCAGTATTTT
TRBJ1-5 - TRBV6-5 - CASSTQGNQPQHF TGTGCCAGCAGTACACAGGGCAATCAGCCCCAGCATTTT
TRBJ1-1 - TRBV6-5 TRBD1 CASSFTGGAGDTEAFF TGTGCCAGCAGTTTTACAGGGGGCGCGGGAGACACTGAAGCTTTCTTT